The 21 T cell receptor beta chains below come from one sample, sequenced in a study of T-cell reconstitution after alpha-beta-depleted transplantation in children. A TCRbeta library incorporating unique molecular identifiers was prepared. TCRdb fed the PCR reads into MiXCR, producing one record per CDR3 protein. The sample consists of about 590,000 distinct CDR3 sequences, 13% of them appearing once. Material: PBMCs, mostly from graft donor cells, obtained 360 days after TCRalphabeta/CD19-depleted stem cell transplant. These receptors were collected from a male patient aged 5 to 17 who had a stem cell transplant for acute myeloid leukemia, so the T cells may come from the graft donor.

The chain uses TRBV7-3 and TRBJ2-2, with D perhaps matching TRBD1 or TRBD2 (5 bases each). The V gene's germline CDR1 is SGHTA and CDR2 FQGTGA. V dropped 4 bases and J dropped 6 bases, with 15 bases sitting between them. The CDR3 contains 15 residues. DNA for the CDR3: TGTGCCAGCAGCTACCGGGGACCCAGTCCCGGGGAGCTGTTTTTT. It is translated as CASSYRGPSPGELFF.

This clonotype was seen a handful of times. The chain employs TRBV29-1 and TRBJ2-5; D not resolved. V dropped 0 bases and J dropped 3 bases, with 11 bases sitting between them. The CDR3 spans 14 residues. The V gene's germline CDR1 is SQVTM and CDR2 ANQGSEA. CDR3 nucleotide sequence: TGCAGCGTTGAAGATCTTAGCCAGGAAGAGACCCAGTACTTC. Translation: CSVEDLSQEETQYF.

The chain joins TRBV3-1 to TRBJ2-2; no clear D. Looked up from germline, CDR1 is LGHDT and CDR2 is YNNKEL (reference sequence). CDR3 length: 15 residues. With 0 bases removed from V and 3 bases from J, the gap between germline ends came to 8 bases. Here the CDR3 DNA reads TGTGCCAGCAGCCAAGATACATGGGACACCGGGGAGCTGTTTTTT. Encoded protein: CASSQDTWDTGELFF.

CDR3 bases: TGCAGCGTTGGAACGCCGGGCAGGGCCTACGAGCAGTACTTC. Its protein is CSVGTPGRAYEQYF. The V and J genes are TRBV29-1 and TRBJ2-7; TRBD1 is a possible D gene (5 bases). CDR1 is SQVTM and CDR2 is ANQGSEA in the germline V gene. This CDR3 is 14 amino acids long. Trimming took off 4 bases at V and 2 bases at J, with 15 bases between the two ends.

The chain has TRBV9 and TRBJ2-1; 7 bases are shared with TRBD1. The CDR3 covers 13 residues. J gave up 10 bases and V 0 bases, and 4 bases lay outside the gene matches. Germline CDR1 reads SGDLS; CDR2 reads YYNGEE. The CDR3 DNA reads as TGTGCCAGCAGCGTAGGGCCCAGGGGGGAGCAGTTCTTC. This gives the protein CASSVGPRGEQFF. Variable domain in full (rest from reference TRBV9 and TRBJ2-1): DSGVTQTPKHLITATGQRVTLRCSPRSGDLSVYWYQQSLDQGLQFLIQYYNGEERAKGNILERFSAQQFPDLHSELNLSSLELGDSALYFCASSVGPRGEQFFGPGTRLTVL.

This clonotype was detected only a few times. The chain couples TRBV6-5 to TRBJ2-7, with 8 nucleotides matching TRBD2. This CDR3 region has 18 residues. With 2 bases clipped from V and 3 bases from J, the junction kept 15 bases outside the gene matches. CDR1 and CDR2 (germline): MNHEY, SVGAGI. CDR3 loop: CASSYEWVGLAGVYEQYF. The CDR3 DNA reads TGTGCCAGCAGTTACGAGTGGGTCGGGCTAGCGGGCGTCTACGAGCAGTACTTC.

The chain couples TRBV7-6 to TRBJ2-1; D is uncertain. The CDR3 covers 14 residues. CDR1 and CDR2 from the germline V gene are SGHVS and FNYEAQ. Trimming pared 5 bases from V and 4 bases from J, leaving 12 bases between. The CDR3 is CASSPPPWYNEQFF. The CDR3 DNA is TGTGCCAGCAGCCCGCCTCCATGGTACAATGAGCAGTTCTTC.

This clonotype was seen just once. This chain joins TRBV20-1 and TRBJ2-3; 10 bases agree with TRBD2. Trimming took 5 bases from V and 4 from J; bases not matched to a gene: 6. The length of the CDR3 is 14 residues. Germline lookup yields CDR1 DFQATT and CDR2 SNEGSKA (reference sequence). This chain's CDR3 is CSAGGLAFPDTQYF. In DNA, the CDR3 is TGCAGTGCTGGGGGACTAGCGTTTCCAGATACGCAGTATTTT.

This clonotype was counted only a few times. The V gene is TRBV11-2, the J gene TRBJ2-7, with TRBD2 matching over 8 bases. The germline V gene encodes CDR1 SGHAT and CDR2 FQNNGV. Losses at the gene ends were 5 bases for V and 3 bases for J; bases not matched to a gene: 12. The CDR3 runs 16 residues. In nucleotides, the CDR3 is TGTGCCAGCAGCCCCCGGGGGGGACGAGGGAGCTACGAGCAGTACTTC. This translates into CASSPRGGRGSYEQYF.

The sample holds a few counts of this clonotype. CDR3 DNA: TGTGCCAGCAGTCCAATATTAGCGGTGTACAATGAGCAGTTCTTC. Translated: CASSPILAVYNEQFF. V and J are TRBV12-3 or TRBV12-4 and TRBJ2-1; a possible D gene is TRBD2 (6 bases). This CDR3 is 15 amino acids long. V gave up 5 bases and J gave up 4 bases, with 15 bases separating them.

The J gene is TRBJ2-6, the V gene TRBV20-1; D possibly corresponds to TRBD1 (6 bases). Germline V CDR1 and CDR2: DFQATT, SNEGSKA (reference sequence). The CDR3 sequence is 16 residues long. Trimming left V 6 bases short and J 0 bases short, with 15 bases between. The CDR3 DNA sequence: TGCAGTGCCAGGGGCAGCCCAAGCTCTGGGGCCAACGTCCTGACTTTC. Amino acids: CSARGSPSSGANVLTF.

The J gene is TRBJ2-7, the V gene TRBV6-2 or TRBV6-3, with D possibly matching TRBD2 (6 bases). This CDR3 spans 13 amino acids. Trimming shortened V by 6 bases and J by 3 bases, and 12 bases separated the two germline ends. Germline-derived CDR1 and CDR2 are MNHEY and SVGEGT. CDR3 nucleotide sequence: TGTGCCAGCAGCCACTTGGGACTCTACGAGCAGTACTTC. This encodes CASSHLGLYEQYF.

This clonotype appeared many times. One junction end does not reproduce the germline sequence, and a read error may be involved. This chain links TRBV28 with TRBJ2-1; D is unclear. The CDR3 extends over 12 amino acids. The germline V gene encodes CDR1 MDHEN and CDR2 SYDVKM. The CDR3 DNA follows: TGCGCCAGCACGAGGTCCTACAATGAGCAGTTCTTC. Protein: CASTRSYNEQFF.

The rearrangement joins TRBV28 to TRBJ2-5; TRBD2 is a possible D gene (6 bases). This CDR3 spans 14 amino acids. Looked up from germline, CDR1 is MDHEN and CDR2 is SYDVKM. Trimming stripped 6 bases from V and 4 bases from J, with 15 bases between. CDR3 residues: CASSQTWRGETQYF. DNA for the CDR3: TGTGCCAGCAGCCAGACGTGGAGGGGAGAGACCCAGTACTTC.

The sample holds a few counts of this clonotype. The V gene is TRBV3-1, the J gene TRBJ2-3, with a tentative D call TRBD1 (5 bases). Germline V gene lookup returns CDR1 LGHDT and CDR2 YNNKEL (reference sequence). This CDR3 is 15 amino acids long. Trimming cost V 1 base and J 3 bases, with 11 bases left between them. In nucleotides, the CDR3 is TGTGCCAGCAGCCAAGCAGGGTCGAGAACAGATACGCAGTATTTT. Residues: CASSQAGSRTDTQYF.

Concerning this clonotype itself: The junction differs from germline at one of its ends, possibly a read error. The chain combines TRBV7-2 with TRBJ2-1, with D unresolved. This CDR3 region has 12 residues. Germline V gives CDR1 SGHTA, CDR2 FQGNSA. In DNA form, the CDR3 reads TGTGCCAGCAGCTTAGCGCTAAAGGAGCTGTTCTTC. Encoded protein: CASSLALKELFF.

The rearrangement uses TRBV19 and TRBJ1-5; D remains unclear. Germline CDR1 is LNHDA and CDR2 is SQIVND (reference sequence). This CDR3 has 15 residues. V was trimmed by 4 bases and J by 0 bases, leaving 10 bases between them. CDR3 nucleotide sequence: TGTGCCAGTAGTAGGAGCCTTTATAGCAATCAGCCCCAGCATTTT. It yields the protein CASSRSLYSNQPQHF.

V gene TRBV5-4 combines with J gene TRBJ2-7; perhaps D is TRBD1 or TRBD2 (5 bases each). CDR3 size: 14 residues. Trimming took off 4 bases at V and 6 bases at J, with 17 bases between the two ends. In germline, CDR1 is SGHNT, CDR2 YYREEE (reference sequence). CDR3 protein: CASSPPSGGGEQYF. As DNA, the CDR3 is TGTGCCAGCAGCCCGCCGTCCGGTGGGGGCGAGCAGTACTTC.

This clonotype has at least ten counts. V usage is TRBV20-1 and J usage is TRBJ1-5; no clear D. The length of the CDR3 is 18 residues. Germline V gives CDR1 DFQATT, CDR2 SNEGSKA (reference sequence). V shed 0 bases and J shed 0 bases, with 18 bases lying between them. The CDR3 loop reads CSARDQTPRVYSNQPQHF. The CDR3 DNA sequence: TGCAGTGCTAGAGACCAAACGCCCCGGGTCTATAGCAATCAGCCCCAGCATTTT.

The rearrangement joins TRBV20-1 to TRBJ2-7, with 9 bases matching TRBD2. Germline loops: CDR1 DFQATT, CDR2 SNEGSKA (reference sequence). The CDR3 is 15 amino acids. The J segment lost 1 base and the V segment lost 1 base, leaving 5 bases of the junction unmatched. Here the CDR3 reads CSARGGSGSSYEQYF. For the CDR3, the DNA is TGCAGTGCTAGAGGCGGTAGCGGGAGTTCCTACGAGCAGTACTTC.

The sample holds many counts of this clonotype. The V call is TRBV7-9, the J call TRBJ2-2; D might be TRBD2 (6 bases). Germline V CDR1 and CDR2: SEHNR, FQNEAQ (reference sequence). This CDR3 is 16 amino acids long. Trimming removed 3 bases at V and 4 bases at J, with 15 bases between. CDR3: CASSFSSRRGTGELFF. The CDR3 coding sequence is TGTGCCAGCAGCTTCTCCAGTCGGCGGGGCACCGGGGAGCTGTTTTTT.